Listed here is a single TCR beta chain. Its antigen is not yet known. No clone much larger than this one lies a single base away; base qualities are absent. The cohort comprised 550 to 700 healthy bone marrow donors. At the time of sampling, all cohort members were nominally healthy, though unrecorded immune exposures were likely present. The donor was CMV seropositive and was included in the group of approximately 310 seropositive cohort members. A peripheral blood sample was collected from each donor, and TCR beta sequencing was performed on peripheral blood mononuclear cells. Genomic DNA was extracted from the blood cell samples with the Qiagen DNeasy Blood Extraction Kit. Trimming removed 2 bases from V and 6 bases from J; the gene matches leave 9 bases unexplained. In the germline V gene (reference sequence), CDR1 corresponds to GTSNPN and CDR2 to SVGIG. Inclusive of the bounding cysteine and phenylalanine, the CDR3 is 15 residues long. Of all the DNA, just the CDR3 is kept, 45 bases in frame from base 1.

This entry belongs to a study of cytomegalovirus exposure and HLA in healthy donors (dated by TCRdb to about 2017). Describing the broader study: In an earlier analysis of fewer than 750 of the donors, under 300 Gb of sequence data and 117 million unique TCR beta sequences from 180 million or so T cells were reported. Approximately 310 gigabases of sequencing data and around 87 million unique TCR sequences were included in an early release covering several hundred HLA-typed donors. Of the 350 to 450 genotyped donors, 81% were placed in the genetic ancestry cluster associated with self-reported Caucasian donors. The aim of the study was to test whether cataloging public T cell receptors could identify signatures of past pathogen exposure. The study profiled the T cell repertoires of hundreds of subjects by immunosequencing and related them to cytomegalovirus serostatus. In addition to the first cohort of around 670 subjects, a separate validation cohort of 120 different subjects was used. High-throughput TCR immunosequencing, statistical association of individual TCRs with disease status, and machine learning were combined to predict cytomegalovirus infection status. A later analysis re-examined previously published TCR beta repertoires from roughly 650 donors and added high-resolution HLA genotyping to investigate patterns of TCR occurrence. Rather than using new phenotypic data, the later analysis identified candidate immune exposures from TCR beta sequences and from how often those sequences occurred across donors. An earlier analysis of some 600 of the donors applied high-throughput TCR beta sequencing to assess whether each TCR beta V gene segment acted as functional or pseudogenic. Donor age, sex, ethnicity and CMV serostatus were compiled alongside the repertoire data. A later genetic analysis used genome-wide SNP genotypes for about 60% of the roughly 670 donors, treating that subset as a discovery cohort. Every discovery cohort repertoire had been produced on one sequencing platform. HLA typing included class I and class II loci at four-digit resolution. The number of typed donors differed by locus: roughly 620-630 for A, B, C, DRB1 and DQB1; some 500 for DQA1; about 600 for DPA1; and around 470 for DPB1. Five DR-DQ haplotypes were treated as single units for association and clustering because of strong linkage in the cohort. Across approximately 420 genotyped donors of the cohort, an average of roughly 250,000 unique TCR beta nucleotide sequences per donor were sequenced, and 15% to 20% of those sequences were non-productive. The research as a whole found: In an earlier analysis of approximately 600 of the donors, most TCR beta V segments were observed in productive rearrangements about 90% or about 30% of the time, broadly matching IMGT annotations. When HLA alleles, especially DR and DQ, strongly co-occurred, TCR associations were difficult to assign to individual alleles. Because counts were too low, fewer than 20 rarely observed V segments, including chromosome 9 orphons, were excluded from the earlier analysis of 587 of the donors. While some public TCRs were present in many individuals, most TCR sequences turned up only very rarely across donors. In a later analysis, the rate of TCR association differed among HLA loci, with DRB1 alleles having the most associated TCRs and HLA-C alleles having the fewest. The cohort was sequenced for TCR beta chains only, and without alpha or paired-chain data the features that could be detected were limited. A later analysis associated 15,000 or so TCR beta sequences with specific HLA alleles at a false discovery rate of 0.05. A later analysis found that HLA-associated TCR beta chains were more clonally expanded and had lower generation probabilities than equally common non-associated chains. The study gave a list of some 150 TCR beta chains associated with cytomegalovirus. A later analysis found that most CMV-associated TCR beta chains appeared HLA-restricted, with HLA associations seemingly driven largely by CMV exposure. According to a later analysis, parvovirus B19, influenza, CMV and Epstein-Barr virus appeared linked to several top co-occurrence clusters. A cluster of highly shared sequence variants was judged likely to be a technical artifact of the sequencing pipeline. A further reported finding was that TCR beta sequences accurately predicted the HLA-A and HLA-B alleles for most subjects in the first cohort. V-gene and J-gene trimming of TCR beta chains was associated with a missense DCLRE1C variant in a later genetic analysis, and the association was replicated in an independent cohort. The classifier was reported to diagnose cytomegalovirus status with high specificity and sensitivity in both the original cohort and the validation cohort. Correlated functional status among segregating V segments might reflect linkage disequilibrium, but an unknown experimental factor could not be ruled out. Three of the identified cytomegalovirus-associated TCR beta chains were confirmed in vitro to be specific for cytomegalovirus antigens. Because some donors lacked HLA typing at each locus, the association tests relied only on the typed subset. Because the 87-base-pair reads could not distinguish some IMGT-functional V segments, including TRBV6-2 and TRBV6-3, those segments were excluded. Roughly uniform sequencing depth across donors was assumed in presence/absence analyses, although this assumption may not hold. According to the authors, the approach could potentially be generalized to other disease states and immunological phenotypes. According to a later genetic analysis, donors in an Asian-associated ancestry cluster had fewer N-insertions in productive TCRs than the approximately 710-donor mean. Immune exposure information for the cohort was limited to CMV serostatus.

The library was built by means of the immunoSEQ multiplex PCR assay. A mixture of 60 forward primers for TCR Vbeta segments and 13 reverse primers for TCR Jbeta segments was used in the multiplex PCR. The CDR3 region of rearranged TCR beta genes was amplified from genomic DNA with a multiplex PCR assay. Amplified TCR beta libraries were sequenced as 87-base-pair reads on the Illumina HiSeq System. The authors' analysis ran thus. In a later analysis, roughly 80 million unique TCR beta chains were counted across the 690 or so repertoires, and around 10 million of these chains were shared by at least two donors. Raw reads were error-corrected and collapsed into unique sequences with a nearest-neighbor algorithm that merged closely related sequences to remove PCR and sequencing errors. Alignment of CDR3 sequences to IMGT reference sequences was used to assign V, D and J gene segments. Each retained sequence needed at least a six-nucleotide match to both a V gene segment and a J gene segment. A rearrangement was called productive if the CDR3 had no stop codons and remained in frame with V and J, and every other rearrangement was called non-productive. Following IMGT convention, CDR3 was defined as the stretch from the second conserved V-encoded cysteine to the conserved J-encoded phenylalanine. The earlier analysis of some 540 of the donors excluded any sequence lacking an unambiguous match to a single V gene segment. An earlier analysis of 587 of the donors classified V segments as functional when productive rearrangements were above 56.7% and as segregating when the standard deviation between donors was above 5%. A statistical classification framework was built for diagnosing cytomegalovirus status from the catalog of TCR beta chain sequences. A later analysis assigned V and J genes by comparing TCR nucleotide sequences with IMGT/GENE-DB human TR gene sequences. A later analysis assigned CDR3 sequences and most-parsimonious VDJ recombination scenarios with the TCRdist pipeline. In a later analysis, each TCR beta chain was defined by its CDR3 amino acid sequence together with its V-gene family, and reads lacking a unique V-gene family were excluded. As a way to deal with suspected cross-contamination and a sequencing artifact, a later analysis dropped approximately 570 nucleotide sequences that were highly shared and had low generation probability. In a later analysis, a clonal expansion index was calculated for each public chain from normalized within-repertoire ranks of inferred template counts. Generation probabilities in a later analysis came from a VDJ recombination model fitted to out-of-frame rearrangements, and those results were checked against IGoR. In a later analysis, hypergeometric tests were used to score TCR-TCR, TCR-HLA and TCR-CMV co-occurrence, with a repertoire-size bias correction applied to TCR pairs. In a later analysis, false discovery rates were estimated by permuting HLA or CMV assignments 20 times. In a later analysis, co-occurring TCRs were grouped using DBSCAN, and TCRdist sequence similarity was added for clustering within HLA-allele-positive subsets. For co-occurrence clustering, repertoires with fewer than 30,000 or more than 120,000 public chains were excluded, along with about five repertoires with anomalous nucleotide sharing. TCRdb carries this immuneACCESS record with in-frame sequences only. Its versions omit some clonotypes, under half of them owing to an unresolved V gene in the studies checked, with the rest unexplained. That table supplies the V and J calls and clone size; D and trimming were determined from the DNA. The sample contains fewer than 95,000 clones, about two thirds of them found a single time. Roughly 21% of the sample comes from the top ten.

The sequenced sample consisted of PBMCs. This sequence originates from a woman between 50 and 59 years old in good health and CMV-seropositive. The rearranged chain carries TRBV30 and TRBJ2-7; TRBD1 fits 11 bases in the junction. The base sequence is TGTGCCTGGAGTTCTCGGGACAGGGGGACGCTCGAGCAGTACTTC. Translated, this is CAWSSRDRGTLEQYF. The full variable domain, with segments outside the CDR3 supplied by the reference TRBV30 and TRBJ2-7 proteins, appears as SQTIHQWPATLVQPVGSPLSLECTVEGTSNPNLYWYRQAAGRGLQLLFYSVGIGQISSEVPQNLSASRPQDRQFILSSKKLLLSDSGFYLCAWSSRDRGTLEQYFGPGTRLTVT.